This section outlines one T cell receptor beta chain sequence together with its context. Its antigen remains unidentified. No much larger clone exists at a distance of one base, and base qualities are not known. The record originates from a study of CD8 T cells in ankylosing spondylitis (dated by TCRdb to about 2017). In terms of the full investigation: To find TCR variants linked to disease, the study profiled T cell receptor beta repertoires in ankylosing spondylitis patients and healthy donors. The full study cohort comprised around 25 ankylosing spondylitis patients and some 110 healthy donors. Peripheral blood was sampled, and synovial fluid was additionally collected from ankylosing spondylitis patients. Overall study results and their limits: The disease-linked clones showed a CD8+ phenotype and occurred at relatively low frequencies in peripheral blood. A TCR beta motif of roughly 8 highly homologous amino acid variants appeared characteristic of blood from ankylosing spondylitis patients. Some motif variants were previously reported in synovial fluid and blood of reactive arthritis patients, suggesting common disease-initiation mechanisms. The disease-linked clones were reported as significantly enriched in matched synovial fluid samples from ankylosing spondylitis patients.

TCRdb names Illumina HiSeq 2500 as the instrument used. TCR beta libraries were prepared by quantitative 5'-RACE with molecular barcodes. Turning to the authors' computational methods: To identify disease-linked TCR variants, a new computational method was used, one built on a probabilistic model of VDJ rearrangement. TCRdb redid the processing of the public reads, applying fastp at Q25 and MiXCR, and retained in-frame beta chains. All rows with the same CDR3 protein become a single entry with the most common DNA and genes. TCRdb's processing, not the authors', yielded these V and J calls. The sample records about 390,000 distinct CDR3 sequences, approximately 20% of which are singletons. The leading ten clones occupy about 16% of the sample. The germline V gene provides CDR1 SGHAT and CDR2 FQNNGV. V ends up 5 bases short and J 8 bases short, with an unmatched junction base count of 5. The CDR3 starts with the cysteine, ends with the phenylalanine, and has 13 residues. The kept DNA is CDR3 alone, 39 bases in frame from the first base.

Sequencing was performed on blood, either unsorted or a sorted T cell fraction (not recorded which). The chain employs TRBV11-2 and TRBJ2-2, with 7 bases matching TRBD2. The clonotype comes from a male donor with ankylosing spondylitis. The CDR3 corresponds to CASSAQREGELFF. At the DNA level, the sequence is TGTGCCAGCAGCGCCCAGCGGGAAGGGGAGCTGTTTTTT.